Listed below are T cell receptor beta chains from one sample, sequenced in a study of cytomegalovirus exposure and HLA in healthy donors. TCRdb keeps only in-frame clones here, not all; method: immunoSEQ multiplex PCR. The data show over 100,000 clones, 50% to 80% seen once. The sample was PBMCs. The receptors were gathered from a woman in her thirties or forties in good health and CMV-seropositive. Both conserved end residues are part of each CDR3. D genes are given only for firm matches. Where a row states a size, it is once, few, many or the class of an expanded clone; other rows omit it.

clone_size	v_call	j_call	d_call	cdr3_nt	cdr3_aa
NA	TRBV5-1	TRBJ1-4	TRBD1	TGCGCCAGCAGCGAAACACAGGGGCGGGGTGGTGAAAAACTGTTTTTT	CASSETQGRGGEKLFF
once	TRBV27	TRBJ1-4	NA	TGTGCCAGCAGTGGATACGCGGCTAATGAAAAACTGTTTTTT	CASSGYAANEKLFF
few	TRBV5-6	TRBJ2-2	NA	TGTGCCTCCCGTGGGAGGGGGAGCACCGGGGAGCTGTTTTTT	CASRGRGSTGELFF
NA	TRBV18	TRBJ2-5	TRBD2	TGTGCCAGCTCACGCAGCGCGGGAGGGGCAGAGACCCAGTACTTC	CASSRSAGGAETQYF
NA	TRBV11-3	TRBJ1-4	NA	TGTGCCAGCAGCTTTCAGGGGTTGGGGGAAAAACTGTTTTTT	CASSFQGLGEKLFF
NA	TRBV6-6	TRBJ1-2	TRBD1	TGTGCCAGCACAGGGCAGGGGGCAGACTATGGCTACACCTTC	CASTGQGADYGYTF
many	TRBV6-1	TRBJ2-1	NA	TGTGCCAGTCGGGGAGTGGACTACAATGAGCAGTTCTTC	CASRGVDYNEQFF
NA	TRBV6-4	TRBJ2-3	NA	TGTGCCAGCAGTCCAGGGGCGTCCTCACTCAGCACAGATACGCAGTATTTT	CASSPGASSLSTDTQYF
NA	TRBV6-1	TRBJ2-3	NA	TGTGCCAGCAGCACAGGGTCGGGCGGGACAGATACGCAGTATTTT	CASSTGSGGTDTQYF
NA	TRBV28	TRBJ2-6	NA	TGTGCCAGCAGCCGGGGGAGCGCTGGGGCCAACGTCCTGACTTTC	CASSRGSAGANVLTF
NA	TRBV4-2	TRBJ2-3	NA	TGTGCCAGCAGCCCGTTAATAGCCGGGGATACGCAGTATTTT	CASSPLIAGDTQYF
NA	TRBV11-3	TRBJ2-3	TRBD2	TGTGCCAGCAGCCCCGGGGGTAGCGGGAGTTACACAGATACGCAGTATTTT	CASSPGGSGSYTDTQYF
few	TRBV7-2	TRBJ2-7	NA	TGTGCCAGCAGCTTCCCCCCGGGTCCAACTTTCTACGAGCAGTACTTC	CASSFPPGPTFYEQYF
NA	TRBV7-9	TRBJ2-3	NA	TGTGCCAGCAGCTCACAATTGGTAGATACGCAGTATTTT	CASSSQLVDTQYF
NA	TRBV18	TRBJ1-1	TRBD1	TGTGCCAGCTCACAAGTACAGGGGCTGAACACTGAAGCTTTCTTT	CASSQVQGLNTEAFF
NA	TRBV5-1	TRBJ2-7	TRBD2	TGCGCCAGCAGCTTGGCTAGCGGGGGGGCCAGCGAGCAGTACTTC	CASSLASGGASEQYF
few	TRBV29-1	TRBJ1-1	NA	TGCAGCGTTGAAGATCAAGTTCCGGGCACTGAAGCTTTCTTT	CSVEDQVPGTEAFF
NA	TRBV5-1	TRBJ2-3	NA	TGCGCCAGCAGCCCCAGGTTGCCCGGCACAGATACGCAGTATTTT	CASSPRLPGTDTQYF
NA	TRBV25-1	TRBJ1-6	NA	TGTGCCAGCAGTGGGGACATGGCGAATTCACCCCTCCACTTT	CASSGDMANSPLHF
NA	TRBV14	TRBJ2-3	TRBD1	TGTGCCAGCAGCCGCTCCGGGACAGTGGCCCTGCAGTATTTT	CASSRSGTVALQYF
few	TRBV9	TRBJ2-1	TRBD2	TGTGCCAGCAGCGTAGGGGAGGGCCTAGCCGGAGATGAGCAGTTCTTC	CASSVGEGLAGDEQFF
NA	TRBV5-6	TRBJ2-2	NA	TGTGCCAGCAGCTTGGTTGGTCTAGCTTGGCTGTTTTTT	CASSLVGLAWLFF
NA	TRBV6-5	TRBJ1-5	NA	TGTGCCAGCGGAGGCTCGGTTAGTAGCAATCAGCCCCAGCATTTT	CASGGSVSSNQPQHF
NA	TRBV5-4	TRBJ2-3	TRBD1	TGTGCCAGCAGCTTGCAGGGGGCAGATACGCAGTATTTT	CASSLQGADTQYF
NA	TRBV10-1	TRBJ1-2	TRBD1	TGCGCCAGCAGTGACACCGGGACAGGGGCGAACGGCTACACCTTC	CASSDTGTGANGYTF
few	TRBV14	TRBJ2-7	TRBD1	TGTGCCAGCAGCCTGGGGACAGTAACCTACGAGCAGTACTTC	CASSLGTVTYEQYF
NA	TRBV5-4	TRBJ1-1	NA	TGTGCCAGCAGCCTAGGACATGAAGCTTTCTTT	CASSLGHEAFF
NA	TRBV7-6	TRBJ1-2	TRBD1	TGTGCCAGCAGCCGCGGGACAGGGGGAGATGGCTACACCTTC	CASSRGTGGDGYTF
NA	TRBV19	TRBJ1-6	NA	TGTGCCAGTAGTATTGTTGGACAGTATAATTCACCCCTCCACTTT	CASSIVGQYNSPLHF
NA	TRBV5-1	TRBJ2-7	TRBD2	TGCGCCAGCAGTCCCGGACTAGCGGGACTTCACTACGAGCAGTACTTC	CASSPGLAGLHYEQYF
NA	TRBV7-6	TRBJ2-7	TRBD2	TGTGCCAGCTCCCCCACGACTAGCTGGGGAGGCGAGCAGTACTTC	CASSPTTSWGGEQYF
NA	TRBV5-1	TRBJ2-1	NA	TGCGCCAGCAGCTTGGAAGGTTCGGCTAGTTACAATGAGCAGTTCTTC	CASSLEGSASYNEQFF
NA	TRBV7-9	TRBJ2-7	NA	TGTGCCAGCAGCCCAGACTACGAGCAGTACTTC	CASSPDYEQYF
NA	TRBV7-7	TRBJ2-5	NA	TGTGCTAGCAGCTTAGGCTCAGGGAAAGAGACCCAGTACTTC	CASSLGSGKETQYF
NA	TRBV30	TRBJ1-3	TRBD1	TGTGCCTACGAACAGGGGGCGGGAAACACCATATATTTT	CAYEQGAGNTIYF
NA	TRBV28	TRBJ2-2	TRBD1	TGTGCCACCATACAGGGGACCGGGGAGCTGTTTTTT	CATIQGTGELFF
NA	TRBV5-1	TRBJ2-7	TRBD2	TGCGCCAGCAGCTCCCCTCTAGCGGGGGACTACGAGCAGTACTTC	CASSSPLAGDYEQYF
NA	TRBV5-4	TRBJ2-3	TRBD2	TGTGCCAGCAGCTTGGTGCTAGCGGGGGGGAAAGGGGATACGCAGTATTTT	CASSLVLAGGKGDTQYF
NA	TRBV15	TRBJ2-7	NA	TGTGCCACCACGGACAGCCCCAACGAGCAGTACTTC	CATTDSPNEQYF
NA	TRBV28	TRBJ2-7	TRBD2	TGTGCCAGCAGTTTGGTCCTAGCGGGACCGTCTATCTACGAGCAGTACTTC	CASSLVLAGPSIYEQYF
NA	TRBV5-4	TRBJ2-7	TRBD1	TGTGCCAGCAGTTTTGACAGGGGAGGCGAGCAGTACTTC	CASSFDRGGEQYF
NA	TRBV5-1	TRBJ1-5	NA	TGCGCCAGCAGCTCCGGGGAGGACAATCAGCCCCAGCATTTT	CASSSGEDNQPQHF
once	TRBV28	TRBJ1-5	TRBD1	TGTGCCAGCAGTTTGCGGGACAGTTTGGTTCAGCCCCAGCATTTT	CASSLRDSLVQPQHF
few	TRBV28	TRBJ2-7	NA	TGTGCCAGCAGTTCGGGGGACTACGAGCAGTACTTC	CASSSGDYEQYF
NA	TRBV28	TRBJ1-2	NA	TGTGCCAGCAGTTTAGGGCAGGGGAATGGCTACACCTTC	CASSLGQGNGYTF
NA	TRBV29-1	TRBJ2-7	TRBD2	TGCAGCGTTGGTGGGGGGGACGAGCAGTACTTC	CSVGGGDEQYF
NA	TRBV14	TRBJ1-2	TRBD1	TGTGCCAGCAGACCCGGGACAGGGGACGGGTATGGCTACCCCTTC	CASRPGTGDGYGYPF
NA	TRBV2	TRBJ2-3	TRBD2	TGTGCCAGCAGCTCTTCCCACGGGCGGGAGTTCACAGATACGCAGTATTTT	CASSSSHGREFTDTQYF
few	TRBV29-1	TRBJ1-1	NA	TGCAGCGTGAACCCAAGAGGCGTGAACACTGAAGCTTTCTTT	CSVNPRGVNTEAFF
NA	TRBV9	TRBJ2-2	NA	TGTGCCAGCAGCGTGCTCTCCTCCCCCCTAGGGGAGCTGTTTTTT	CASSVLSSPLGELFF